A selection of T cell receptor beta chains follows, all from one sample in a study of blood T cell repertoires in COVID-19. Profiled with immunoSEQ multiplex PCR; TCRdb holds only in-frame clones, not every one. The profile covers about 320,000 clones, with 85% to 95% appearing a single time and about 4% taken by the ten largest. The sequenced sample was PBMCs or T cells enriched from blood (not recorded which). These receptors were obtained from a woman in her twenties or thirties who had been exposed to COVID-19. Each CDR3 is given without its conserved first and last residue. Size tells how often a clone was seen (once, few, many) or the class of an expanded clone, and some rows leave it out.

j_gene	abundance	v_gene	CDR3aa
TRBJ1-2	.	TRBV3-1/TRBV3-2	ASGAGESYGYT
TRBJ1-1	once	TRBV19	ASSRNRVEDTEAF
TRBJ2-5	.	TRBV9	ASSAMTGQETQY
TRBJ1-5	.	TRBV12-3/TRBV12-4	ASSQALQPQH
TRBJ1-2	.	TRBV6-1	ASSEDPGLGGYT
TRBJ2-7	.	TRBV7-9	ASSERSMNYEQY
TRBJ2-7	.	TRBV5-1	ASSRDRGTYEQY
TRBJ1-4	.	TRBV7-6	ASSRFTMGHPVNEKLF
TRBJ1-2	few	TRBV5-1	ASSWQGQSNYGYT
TRBJ2-4	.	TRBV6-5	ASRRTSGSKNIQY
TRBJ1-4	.	TRBV6-5	ASSYRAGGYEKLF
TRBJ2-3	.	TRBV5-1	ASSSTSGGTDTQY
TRBJ2-5	.	TRBV18	ASSPLSSGGQETQY
TRBJ1-2	.	TRBV11-2	ASSLTPTSRNYGYT
TRBJ2-3	.	TRBV7-8	ASSLARAVTDTQY
TRBJ2-1	.	TRBV5-6	ASSLTAGRSYNEQF
TRBJ1-1	once	TRBV19	ASSATFDTEAF
TRBJ2-3	.	TRBV12-3/TRBV12-4	ASSQSTDTQY
TRBJ2-2	.	TRBV9	ASSLSGTITGELF
TRBJ1-5	.	TRBV18	ATSGGSNQPQH
TRBJ1-1	.	TRBV11-2	ASSRDTLMNTEAF
TRBJ2-3	.	TRBV4-1	ASSHSRDTQY
TRBJ1-1	.	TRBV6-5	ASSLLGGFTEAF
TRBJ2-1	.	TRBV7-9	ASSGTGVSYNEQF
TRBJ2-7	.	TRBV12-3/TRBV12-4	ASGAGVTYEQY
TRBJ1-5	.	TRBV5-6	ASSWGETGPQH
TRBJ2-1	few	TRBV29-1	SAQGVNEQF
TRBJ1-1	few	TRBV19	ASSIWAAGAAEAF
TRBJ2-7	once	TRBV5-1	ASSPGGTRGYEQY
TRBJ2-3	.	TRBV7-9	ASSLSGDRLDTQY
TRBJ1-5	.	TRBV6-5	ASSRDSHGPQH
TRBJ2-7	.	TRBV4-1	ASSQTDTYEQY
TRBJ1-6	.	TRBV4-3	ASSQGRTASPLH
TRBJ2-3	.	TRBV7-9	ASSLRGGRSDTQY
TRBJ2-7	.	TRBV4-3	ASSQGQAYEQY
TRBJ2-7	.	TRBV10-3	AISPGQGGSYEQY
TRBJ2-1	.	TRBV4-1	ASSQAKTTGLAFNNEQF
TRBJ2-5	.	TRBV9	ASSVDSGQGQETQY
TRBJ2-1	.	TRBV6-2/TRBV6-3	ASSGLGGVPGSYNEQF
TRBJ1-6	.	TRBV18	ASSPGEGNSPLH
TRBJ1-6	.	TRBV2	ASRDRGSPLH
TRBJ1-1	.	TRBV7-2	ASSHDSKGGVSWTEAF
TRBJ1-1	once	TRBV5-4	ASSPRGGSVTNTEAF
TRBJ2-7	.	TRBV11-2	ASSLEAGKAYEQY
TRBJ2-5	.	TRBV25-1	ASSLSGGAWSETQY
TRBJ1-2	once	TRBV10-3	AISGTGANYGYT
TRBJ2-7	.	TRBV5-1	ASSSGQGAYEQY
TRBJ1-1	.	TRBV14	ASSQVRIGTVEAF
TRBJ1-1	once	TRBV7-3	ASSISTGTEAF
TRBJ2-7	.	TRBV3-1/TRBV3-2	ASSLAGTSGGYTYEQY
TRBJ2-5	.	TRBV25-1	ASAPRVQETQY
TRBJ1-6	.	TRBV21-1	ASSKRQGAPYSPLH